This TCR beta chain was sequenced in a study of blood T cell repertoires in COVID-19. Germline values: CDR1 MNHEY, CDR2 SMNVEV (reference sequence). The CDR3 consists of 15 residues. The V segment lost 5 bases and the J segment 0 bases; nucleotides outside the gene matches: 5. A few counts support this clone. Some clones are missing from TCRdb's copy, which holds only in-frame ones; the method was immunoSEQ multiplex PCR. The profile covers 250,000 or so clones, with around 93% appearing a single time and 2.5% to 3% taken by the ten largest. This receptor was taken from a man aged 35 to 55 who had been exposed to COVID-19. Material for sequencing was PBMCs or T cells enriched from blood (not recorded which). The chain links TRBV27 to TRBJ1-1, with TRBD1 matching over 8 bases. The CDR3 loop is CASSPRGLVNTEAFF. The DNA of the CDR3 is TGTGCCAGCAGTCCCAGGGGGCTCGTGAACACTGAAGCTTTCTTT.